Each of the 16 T cell receptor beta chains below was sequenced from the same sample in a study of T cell repertoires in cytomegalovirus infection. These receptors lack a known antigen. TCRdb called the reads again in MiXCR, with one record for every CDR3 protein. The table includes approximately 1,000,000 distinct CDR3 sequences, approximately 30% detected once. The source was cultured CD8+ T cells from PBMCs, collected from culture after CMV antigen stimulation. The receptor source for this set is a human donor in good health (CMV status not recorded). Some clones in this sample may be carry-over from other donors' samples.

J is TRBJ2-1 and V is TRBV12-3 or TRBV12-4; possible D gene TRBD2, 7 bases. The CDR3 runs 14 residues. V shed 5 bases and J shed 8 bases, with 16 bases lying between them. The CDR3 bases are TGTGCCAGCAGTAGGGGGGGGGCGCGGGATGAGCAGTTCTTC. Translation gives CASSRGGARDEQFF.

The chain employs TRBV5-4 and TRBJ2-7; no reliable D call. The CDR3 extends over 13 amino acids. CDR1 and CDR2 from the germline V gene are SGHNT and YYREEE (reference sequence). Trimming left V 0 bases short and J 4 bases short, with 8 bases between. The CDR3 DNA reads as TGTGCCAGCAGCTTGGAGAGGTCATACGAGCAGTACGTC. Residues: CASSLERSYEQYV.

This clonotype was observed many times. The V and J genes are TRBV7-8 and TRBJ2-7; D not resolved. Germline V lookup: CDR1 SGHVS, CDR2 FQNEAQ. The CDR3 consists of 13 residues. With 1 base removed from V and 4 bases from J, the gap between germline ends came to 8 bases. CDR3 nucleotide sequence: TGTGCCAGCAGCTTAGACTTCTCGTACGAGCAGTACGTC. This codes for CASSLDFSYEQYV.

The chain carries TRBV7-6 and TRBJ1-1; maybe TRBD1 (5 bases). Germline CDR1 SGHVS, CDR2 FNYEAQ. V was clipped by 5 bases and J by 0 bases, with 10 bases between them. This CDR3 is built from 14 residues. The CDR3 protein is CASSLMTVNTEAFF. CDR3 in DNA: TGTGCCAGCAGCCTAATGACAGTGAACACTGAAGCTTTCTTT.

In its sample, this clonotype was seen many times. The chain is built from TRBV7-6 and TRBJ2-1; 8 bases fit TRBD2. This CDR3 has 17 residues. CDR1 is SGHVS, CDR2 FNYEAQ, per germline. V lost 1 base and J lost 2; bases outside the gene matches: 7. CDR3 in amino acids: CASSLGPGGAPYNEQFF. Written as DNA, the CDR3 is TGTGCCAGCAGCTTAGGTCCGGGGGGGGCGCCCTACAATGAGCAGTTCTTC.

This clonotype showed up many times. V and J are TRBV5-6 and TRBJ1-1, with D perhaps matching TRBD1 (5 bases). Looked up from germline, CDR1 is SGHDT and CDR2 is YYEEEE. Trimming removed 0 bases at V and 4 bases at J, with 10 bases between. The CDR3 consists of 14 residues. CDR3 sequence (DNA): TGTGCCAGCAGCTTGGAGGGCAGGGCCACTGAAGCTTTCTTT. It specifies CASSLEGRATEAFF.

The chain links TRBV6-4 to TRBJ2-1; D unclear. This CDR3 contains 15 residues. Germline-derived CDR1 and CDR2 are MRHNA and SNTAGT. V was clipped by 6 bases and J by 0 bases, with 12 bases between them. The CDR3 region has the DNA TGTGCCAGCAGGGCCGACTGGGGCTCCTACAATGAGCAGTTCTTC. It codes for CASRADWGSYNEQFF.

This clonotype has a handful of counts. The chain employs TRBV19 and TRBJ2-3; weak D call: TRBD2 (6 bases). Germline V CDR1 and CDR2: LNHDA, SQIVND (reference sequence). The CDR3 contains 14 residues. Trimming cost V 9 bases and J 0 bases, with 13 bases left between them. CDR3 in amino acids: CASGRWSSTDTQYF. The CDR3 DNA sequence: TGTGCCAGCGGGAGATGGTCTAGCACAGATACGCAGTATTTT. The full variable domain, in which reference TRBV19 and TRBJ2-3 provide the parts outside the CDR3, is DGGITQSPKYLFRKEGQNVTLSCEQNLNHDAMYWYRQDPGQGLRLIYYSQIVNDFQKGDIAEGYSVSREKKESFPLTVTSAQKNPTAFYLCASGRWSSTDTQYFGPGTRLTVL.

The rearrangement joins TRBV6-1 to TRBJ1-1; D is perhaps TRBD1 (6 bases). Trimming took off 1 base at V and 4 bases at J, with 13 bases between the two ends. In germline, CDR1 is MNHNS, CDR2 SASEGT. The CDR3 runs to 15 residues. The CDR3 spells CASSEEGRGGTEAFF. As DNA, the CDR3 is TGTGCCAGCAGTGAAGAGGGCAGGGGAGGCACTGAAGCTTTCTTT.

This sequence joins TRBV12-3 or TRBV12-4 and TRBJ2-3; D may be TRBD2 (6 bases). This CDR3 is built from 15 residues. Trimming pared 6 bases from V and 2 bases from J, leaving 15 bases between. The CDR3 protein is CASRFGTLYTDTQYF. The CDR3 DNA follows: TGTGCCAGCAGGTTCGGGACTCTCTACACAGATACGCAGTATTTT.

The chain recombines TRBV2 with TRBJ1-2; D remains unclear. Trimming removed 3 bases at V and 4 bases at J, with 12 bases between. Per the germline V gene, CDR1 is SNHLY and CDR2 is FYNNEI. This CDR3 region has 14 residues. The chain's CDR3 is CASSDDNPAYGYTF. CDR3 in DNA: TGTGCCAGCAGTGATGACAACCCGGCCTATGGCTACACCTTC.

This clonotype was picked up many times. The rearrangement links TRBV7-2 to TRBJ2-3; 13 bases fit TRBD2. CDR1 and CDR2 from the germline V gene are SGHTA and FQGNSA. V was clipped by 5 bases and J by 4 bases; unmatched bases: 6. CDR3 length: 16 residues. In DNA, the CDR3 is TGTGCCAGCAGCCGCCGACTAGCGGGGGGTCCAGATACGCAGTATTTT. Amino acid sequence: CASSRRLAGGPDTQYF.

This clonotype was detected a few times. The chain links TRBV5-4 to TRBJ2-5; the D call may be TRBD1 or TRBD2 (5 bases each). The V end was cut by 5 bases, the J end by 1 base, with 12 bases between. This CDR3 is 14 amino acids long. Germline V lookup: CDR1 SGHNT, CDR2 YYREEE (reference sequence). The chain's CDR3 is CASSTPGPQETQYF. CDR3 coding DNA: TGTGCCAGCAGTACTCCGGGACCCCAAGAGACCCAGTACTTC.

There are a few counts of this clonotype. The V call is TRBV19, the J call TRBJ2-3; possibly TRBD1 or TRBD2 for D (6 bases each). V was shortened by 8 bases and J by 4 bases, with 16 bases between the two germline ends. CDR1 LNHDA and CDR2 SQIVND come from the germline V gene (reference sequence). The CDR3 is 14 residues long. CDR3 sequence: CASFEGGVADTQYF. In DNA, the CDR3 is TGTGCCAGTTTTGAGGGGGGAGTCGCAGATACGCAGTATTTT.

The DNA for the CDR3 is TGTGCCAGCAGCCGTTACCCTCCAGGGGATAGCAATCAGCCCCAGCATTTT. Translation: CASSRYPPGDSNQPQHF. The gene calls are TRBV6-6 and TRBJ1-5; D perhaps matches TRBD1 (6 bases). Per the germline V gene, CDR1 is MNHNY and CDR2 is SVGAGI (reference sequence). V lost 6 bases to trimming and J lost 0 bases, with 18 bases between them. The length of the CDR3 is 17 residues.

The chain combines TRBV6-6 with TRBJ2-1; a weak D match, TRBD1 (5 bases). CDR3 length: 15 amino acids. With 6 bases removed from V and 0 bases from J, the gap between germline ends came to 12 bases. Germline CDR1 reads MNHNY; CDR2 reads SVGAGI (reference sequence). Here the CDR3 reads CASSETDSSYNEQFF. CDR3 nucleotides: TGTGCCAGCAGCGAGACAGATAGCTCCTACAATGAGCAGTTCTTC.